This is a list of T cell receptor beta chains from one sample in a study of T cell responses to AZD1222 COVID-19 vaccine. The table came from immunoSEQ multiplex PCR; TCRdb's copy has only in-frame clones and leaves some out. This sample has roughly 120,000 clones, with more than 75% found just once. This specimen was peripheral blood, taken on day 0 of AZD1222 vaccination. The receptors stem from an adult in good health. The CDR3 runs from the conserved cysteine through the conserved F or W. The order of the fields is V gene, D gene, CDR3 length, clone size, J gene, CDR3 protein, CDR3 DNA. A D gene is named only where the DNA matches it firmly. Size is omitted from some rows. Given values are once, few, many or a class for expanded clones.

V gene: TRBV28; D gene: .; CDR3 length: 16; clone size: .; J gene: TRBJ1-3; CDR3 protein: CASSLGSRSKGNTIYF; CDR3 DNA: TGTGCCAGCAGTTTGGGTAGCAGGTCGAAAGGAAACACCATATATTTT
V gene: TRBV29-1; D gene: TRBD1; CDR3 length: 13; clone size: few; J gene: TRBJ1-1; CDR3 protein: CSVRTGGGTEAFF; CDR3 DNA: TGCAGCGTTAGAACAGGGGGCGGCACTGAAGCTTTCTTT
V gene: TRBV19; D gene: .; CDR3 length: 15; clone size: .; J gene: TRBJ1-2; CDR3 protein: CASSILRPLRSGYTF; CDR3 DNA: TGTGCCAGTAGTATTCTCCGGCCCTTAAGGAGTGGCTACACCTTC
V gene: TRBV7-9; D gene: TRBD1; CDR3 length: 16; clone size: .; J gene: TRBJ2-3; CDR3 protein: CASSSIGTANKDTQYF; CDR3 DNA: TGTGCCAGCAGCTCGATCGGGACAGCTAACAAGGATACGCAGTATTTT
V gene: TRBV29-1; D gene: TRBD1; CDR3 length: 17; clone size: .; J gene: TRBJ1-4; CDR3 protein: CSVAGTGGSLANEKLFF; CDR3 DNA: TGCAGCGTGGCTGGGACAGGGGGTTCCCTAGCTAATGAAAAACTGTTTTTT
V gene: TRBV24-1; D gene: TRBD2; CDR3 length: 14; clone size: .; J gene: TRBJ2-1; CDR3 protein: CATSGPGGFNEQFF; CDR3 DNA: TGTGCCACCAGCGGCCCCGGGGGGTTCAATGAGCAGTTCTTC
V gene: TRBV19; D gene: .; CDR3 length: 14; clone size: .; J gene: TRBJ1-1; CDR3 protein: CASSAGAMNTEAFF; CDR3 DNA: TGTGCCAGTAGTGCAGGGGCTATGAACACTGAAGCTTTCTTT
V gene: TRBV28; D gene: .; CDR3 length: 12; clone size: .; J gene: TRBJ1-1; CDR3 protein: CASSQEVTEAFF; CDR3 DNA: TGTGCCAGCAGCCAAGAGGTCACTGAAGCTTTCTTT
V gene: TRBV10-3; D gene: .; CDR3 length: 14; clone size: .; J gene: TRBJ1-1; CDR3 protein: CAISERGERTEAFF; CDR3 DNA: TGTGCCATCAGTGAAAGGGGAGAGCGCACTGAAGCTTTCTTT
V gene: TRBV6-5; D gene: TRBD1; CDR3 length: 15; clone size: .; J gene: TRBJ2-7; CDR3 protein: CASSPQTGRSYEQYF; CDR3 DNA: TGTGCCAGCAGTCCCCAGACAGGGCGATCCTACGAGCAGTACTTC
V gene: TRBV27; D gene: .; CDR3 length: 13; clone size: few; J gene: TRBJ2-5; CDR3 protein: CASSRGFEETQYF; CDR3 DNA: TGTGCCAGCAGCCGGGGTTTTGAAGAGACCCAGTACTTC
V gene: TRBV9; D gene: .; CDR3 length: 14; clone size: .; J gene: TRBJ1-5; CDR3 protein: CASSVGGQGQPQHF; CDR3 DNA: TGTGCCAGCAGCGTGGGGGGGCAGGGCCAGCCCCAGCATTTT
V gene: TRBV29-1; D gene: .; CDR3 length: 10; clone size: .; J gene: TRBJ1-1; CDR3 protein: CSARQVEAFF; CDR3 DNA: TGCAGCGCAAGACAGGTTGAAGCTTTCTTT
V gene: TRBV7-8; D gene: .; CDR3 length: 14; clone size: .; J gene: TRBJ1-1; CDR3 protein: CASSPRRVNTEAFF; CDR3 DNA: TGTGCCAGCAGCCCCCGCCGCGTGAACACTGAAGCTTTCTTT
V gene: TRBV11-2; D gene: .; CDR3 length: 16; clone size: .; J gene: TRBJ2-3; CDR3 protein: CASSNLTRKVTDTQYF; CDR3 DNA: TGTGCCAGCAGCAACCTGACTAGAAAAGTCACAGATACGCAGTATTTT
V gene: TRBV7-9; D gene: .; CDR3 length: 12; clone size: .; J gene: TRBJ2-6; CDR3 protein: CASSIGANVLTF; CDR3 DNA: TGTGCCAGCAGCATCGGGGCCAACGTCCTGACTTTC
V gene: TRBV30; D gene: .; CDR3 length: 15; clone size: once; J gene: TRBJ1-2; CDR3 protein: CAWSRGTPTGYGYTF; CDR3 DNA: TGTGCCTGGAGTCGTGGGACGCCCACGGGCTATGGCTACACCTTC
V gene: TRBV5-1; D gene: .; CDR3 length: 11; clone size: .; J gene: TRBJ1-2; CDR3 protein: CASSSGYGYTF; CDR3 DNA: TGCGCCAGCAGCTCTGGCTATGGCTACACCTTC
V gene: TRBV4-1; D gene: .; CDR3 length: 18; clone size: once; J gene: TRBJ2-6; CDR3 protein: CASSQDLRGSSGANVLTF; CDR3 DNA: TGCGCCAGCAGCCAAGATCTTAGAGGGAGCAGTGGGGCCAACGTCCTGACTTTC
V gene: TRBV29-1; D gene: TRBD1; CDR3 length: 15; clone size: .; J gene: TRBJ1-2; CDR3 protein: CSVVGTGGTNYGYTF; CDR3 DNA: TGCAGCGTTGTCGGGACAGGGGGCACTAACTATGGCTACACCTTC
V gene: TRBV28; D gene: .; CDR3 length: 18; clone size: .; J gene: TRBJ1-5; CDR3 protein: CASSLSQGLGSVDQPQHF; CDR3 DNA: TGTGCCAGCAGTTTATCACAGGGATTGGGTAGCGTGGATCAGCCCCAGCATTTT
V gene: TRBV7-2; D gene: .; CDR3 length: 15; clone size: .; J gene: TRBJ1-2; CDR3 protein: CASSSGDRLNYGYTF; CDR3 DNA: TGTGCCAGCAGCTCAGGGGACCGCCTCAACTATGGCTACACCTTC
V gene: TRBV18; D gene: TRBD1; CDR3 length: 11; clone size: .; J gene: TRBJ1-1; CDR3 protein: CASSPRDRAFF; CDR3 DNA: TGTGCCAGCTCACCACGGGACAGAGCTTTCTTT
V gene: TRBV28; D gene: .; CDR3 length: 17; clone size: .; J gene: TRBJ2-5; CDR3 protein: CASRAGPPSLTQETQYF; CDR3 DNA: TGTGCCAGCAGGGCCGGGCCTCCCTCGTTAACCCAAGAGACCCAGTACTTC
V gene: TRBV6-4; D gene: TRBD1; CDR3 length: 19; clone size: once; J gene: TRBJ1-5; CDR3 protein: CASSDGGGETGKNDQPQHF; CDR3 DNA: TGTGCCAGCAGTGACGGTGGGGGAGAGACAGGGAAGAACGATCAGCCCCAGCATTTT
V gene: TRBV5-6; D gene: TRBD1; CDR3 length: 14; clone size: .; J gene: TRBJ2-7; CDR3 protein: CASSLPPGGDEQYF; CDR3 DNA: TGTGCCAGCAGCTTGCCCCCAGGGGGCGACGAGCAGTACTTC
V gene: TRBV28; D gene: .; CDR3 length: 14; clone size: .; J gene: TRBJ2-1; CDR3 protein: CASRLGGGFNEQFF; CDR3 DNA: TGTGCCAGCAGATTGGGGGGAGGATTCAATGAGCAGTTCTTC
V gene: TRBV2; D gene: .; CDR3 length: 14; clone size: .; J gene: TRBJ1-2; CDR3 protein: CASSKDSGDYGYTF; CDR3 DNA: TGTGCCAGCAGCAAGGACTCGGGGGACTATGGCTACACCTTC
V gene: TRBV5-1; D gene: TRBD2; CDR3 length: 16; clone size: .; J gene: TRBJ2-7; CDR3 protein: CASSLGSGLASYEQYF; CDR3 DNA: TGCGCCAGCAGCCTGGGTAGCGGGTTAGCCTCCTACGAGCAGTACTTC
V gene: TRBV5-6; D gene: .; CDR3 length: 15; clone size: once; J gene: TRBJ2-7; CDR3 protein: CASSLGGLISYEQYF; CDR3 DNA: TGTGCCAGCAGCTTGGGAGGGCTCATCTCCTACGAGCAGTACTTC
V gene: TRBV5-1; D gene: .; CDR3 length: 13; clone size: .; J gene: TRBJ1-1; CDR3 protein: CASIESRDTEAFF; CDR3 DNA: TGCGCCAGCATCGAGAGTAGGGACACTGAAGCTTTCTTT
V gene: TRBV24-1; D gene: .; CDR3 length: 12; clone size: .; J gene: TRBJ1-5; CDR3 protein: CATSAGKDPQHF; CDR3 DNA: TGTGCCACCAGTGCGGGGAAGGATCCCCAGCATTTT
V gene: TRBV11-2; D gene: .; CDR3 length: 17; clone size: .; J gene: TRBJ2-2; CDR3 protein: CASSRQDAKANTGELFF; CDR3 DNA: TGTGCCAGCAGCAGACAGGATGCAAAGGCGAACACCGGGGAGCTGTTTTTT
V gene: TRBV7-3; D gene: TRBD2; CDR3 length: 18; clone size: .; J gene: TRBJ2-2; CDR3 protein: CASSTTTSGRAGTGELFF; CDR3 DNA: TGTGCCAGCAGCACAACGACTAGCGGGAGGGCCGGCACCGGGGAGCTGTTTTTT
V gene: TRBV10-3; D gene: .; CDR3 length: 14; clone size: .; J gene: TRBJ1-1; CDR3 protein: CAIQGTGKRTEAFF; CDR3 DNA: TGTGCCATCCAGGGAACAGGGAAGAGGACTGAAGCTTTCTTT
V gene: TRBV2; D gene: .; CDR3 length: 12; clone size: .; J gene: TRBJ2-7; CDR3 protein: CASRQENYEQYF; CDR3 DNA: TGTGCCAGCAGACAGGAGAACTACGAGCAGTACTTC
V gene: TRBV28; D gene: .; CDR3 length: 15; clone size: .; J gene: TRBJ2-7; CDR3 protein: CASSNPARTAYEQYF; CDR3 DNA: TGTGCCAGCTCCAATCCCGCCCGGACAGCTTACGAGCAGTACTTC